This T cell receptor (beta chain) comes out of a study of regulatory T cells in long-lasting Graves disease (dated by TCRdb to about 2021). Regarding the research as a whole: Newly diagnosed Graves' disease patients had taken antithyroid drugs for less than 3 months. The study was conducted in China and was registered as a clinical trial. A total of around 35 samples underwent TCR sequencing, from about 13 patients with persistent Graves' disease and 20 or so patients with newly diagnosed Graves' disease. Peripheral blood TCR sequencing and RNA sequencing compared persistent Graves' disease patients with newly diagnosed Graves' disease patients. General study outcomes and caveats: Persistent Graves' disease patients showed lower TCR Shannon entropy and fewer highly expanded clones than newly diagnosed patients, suggesting clonal expansion. Patients with persistent disease shared more public clonotypes (under 3,000) than newly diagnosed patients did (966). Sequencing and analysis were limited to the TCR beta chain. The authors noted that the small sample size was a limitation that may lower accuracy. The study examined only peripheral blood because the primary lesion, thyroid tissue, could not be accessed. Persistent disease showed preferential use of TRBV28, TRBJ1-2 and TRBJ2-5, whereas newly diagnosed disease favored TRBV20-1 and TRBJ2-1.

This clonotype was detected many times. It lacks a known antigen. At one of its ends the junction is not consistent with the germline gene, which may arise from a read error. To prepare the library, multiplex PCR was applied. TCRdb names Illumina HiSeq 4000 as the instrument used. CDR3 regions were amplified by Arm-PCR with iRepertoire HTBI primers to construct TCR beta libraries. Gel purification was performed on PCR products prior to sequencing. Concerning the study's data processing: A total of fewer than 70 TRBV and approximately 13 TRBJ segments were identified across samples and were used for gene usage analysis of CDR3 amino acid clonotypes. Filtered high-quality paired reads were merged into contigs using COPE and FqMerger. BLAST was used to align contigs to IMGT TRBV, TRBD and TRBJ reference genes, and CDR3 was defined according to IMGT. Any clonotype with a frequency above 0.1% was counted as a highly expanded clone. Repertoire diversity was measured by Shannon entropy, and V-J evenness by the Gini coefficient. A clonotype was considered public if more than one individual shared it. The public reads were run again by TCRdb, first through fastp at Q25 and then through MiXCR, and only productive beta chains were kept. Rows with a matching CDR3 protein are joined into one entry that keeps the most common DNA and genes. V and J calls and clone size were set by TCRdb, not the authors. For this sample the table gives some 500,000 distinct CDR3 sequences, of which roughly 13% were detected only once. The ten largest clones add up to 8% to 10% of the sample.

The label giving this sample's time point can be read as: newly diagnosed GD, antithyroid drugs for less than 3 months. For both TCR sequencing and RNA sequencing, RNA was extracted from PBMCs using TRIzol. Graves' disease was diagnosed according to American Thyroid Association guidelines. Patients for the study were recruited at an endocrinology department in Xi'an, China. Each patient gave about 8.1 milliliters of peripheral blood, collected in an EDTA anticoagulant tube. Ficoll Paque Plus density gradient separation was used to isolate PBMCs, and no further T cell sorting was performed. RNA quality was checked with an Agilent 2100 Bioanalyzer and agarose gel, and concentration with a NanoDrop 2000. From cysteine to phenylalanine, the CDR3 is 19 amino acids long. The retained sequence is limited to the CDR3, 57 bases, with the frame set at the first base. The CDR1 and CDR2 encoded by the germline V gene are SGHRS and YFSETQ.

These data also formed part of another study, on T cells in Graves' hyperthyroidism and ophthalmopathy. The second study's paper adds: Stable Graves' hyperthyroidism was defined as the absence of progression to ophthalmopathy over 18 months of follow-up. The hyperthyroidism patients were between 18 and 65 years old and newly diagnosed, with a disease duration of less than 2 months. Patients with uncontrolled infections, other autoimmune diseases, pregnancy or lactation were excluded. Diagnoses relied on clinical symptoms, serum thyroxine and TRAb, thyroid ultrasound and orbital computed tomography. The first round of RT-PCR for the TCR CDR3 was performed with the HTBI primer set and the Qiagen OneStep RT-PCR kit. Most expanded thyroid clonotypes (frequency above 0.001) were also found in blood, which suggests that blood repertoires may mirror thyroid immune responses. In cross-validation, a model built on a 13 V-J signature told ophthalmopathy apart from stable hyperthyroidism with 85% to 90% sensitivity and roughly 81% specificity, and in testing the same model reached 80%/75%. In validation, progression to ophthalmopathy was predicted by the model with more than 65% sensitivity and 72% to 85% specificity, a median of roughly six months before onset. To identify distinguishing TCR V-J signatures, a discovery cohort of about a hundred patients was used, comprising roughly 45 with Graves' ophthalmopathy and under 60 with stable Graves' hyperthyroidism. An independent validation cohort of around 19 hyperthyroidism patients and over 15 patients who later progressed to ophthalmopathy tested prospective prediction of ophthalmopathy. The roughly 91 discovery patients were randomly split 7:3 into training and test sets. Thyroid tissue and blood T-cell repertoires from over 5 Graves' hyperthyroidism patients were also compared in the study. Following sampling, methimazole starting at 30 mg daily was given to hyperthyroidism patients, and high-dose intravenous methylprednisolone was given to ophthalmopathy patients. A second multiplex PCR round built the libraries, followed by size selection and purification. Paired-end sequencing of the libraries was performed with 100 bp reads on an Illumina HiSeq2000. Raw data were processed with SOAPnuke, discarding reads with adapters, uncalled bases, mean Phred below 15, or no exact constant-primer or identifier match. COPE v1.2.5 was used to merge high-quality paired reads, and clonotypes were defined as unique nucleotide sequences. MiTCR v1.1 was used to align clonotypes to the IMGT TRBV, TRBD and TRBJ reference segments. The analysis included only V-J combinations with a frequency above 0.0001, which together covered 99% to 99.2% of the repertoires. A TCS score was defined as the ratio of F50 (clonal expansion) to E x V (chaos), with BLOSUM62-based TCRdist applied between CDR3 peptides within each V-J. Welch's t-statistics and random forest reduced around 510 V-J features to fewer than 15, which were used in a naive Bayes classifier (R e1071). No statistical method was used to set the sample size in advance, and investigators knew the group allocation. TCR Vbeta CDR3 sequencing of 120 to 150 peripheral blood samples (approximately 44 ophthalmopathy, over 70 hyperthyroidism and roughly 17 progressor patients) is reported in the paper.

The sequencing here drew on peripheral blood mononuclear cells (PBMCs), taken at new diagnosis, from a patient treated with antithyroid drugs. The TCR was taken from a young man with Graves disease. Donor details come from another sample of the same person, matched by shared clones. The sequence joins TRBV5-1 to TRBJ2-4; 12 junctional bases match TRBD2. DNA sequence: TGTGCCAGCAGCTCCCTGACTAGCGGGAGTGAATTGGGCAAAAACATTCAGTACTTC. Translation gives CASSSLTSGSELGKNIQYF.